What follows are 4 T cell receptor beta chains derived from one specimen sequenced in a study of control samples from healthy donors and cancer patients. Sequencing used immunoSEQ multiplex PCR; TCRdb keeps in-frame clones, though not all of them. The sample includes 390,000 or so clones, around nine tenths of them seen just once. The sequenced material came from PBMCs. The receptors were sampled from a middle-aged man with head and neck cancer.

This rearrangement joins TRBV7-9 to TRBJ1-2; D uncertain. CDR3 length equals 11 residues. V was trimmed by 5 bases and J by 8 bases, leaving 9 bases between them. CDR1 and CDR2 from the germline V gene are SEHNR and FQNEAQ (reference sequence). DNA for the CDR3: TGTGCCAGCAGCCAAGGTGGAGGCTACACCTTC. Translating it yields CASSQGGGYTF.

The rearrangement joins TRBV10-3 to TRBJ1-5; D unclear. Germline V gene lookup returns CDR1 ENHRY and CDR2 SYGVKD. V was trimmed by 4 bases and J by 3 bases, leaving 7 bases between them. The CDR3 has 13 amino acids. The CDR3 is CAISGGDNQPQHF. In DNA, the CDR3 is TGTGCCATCAGTGGTGGAGACAATCAGCCCCAGCATTTT.

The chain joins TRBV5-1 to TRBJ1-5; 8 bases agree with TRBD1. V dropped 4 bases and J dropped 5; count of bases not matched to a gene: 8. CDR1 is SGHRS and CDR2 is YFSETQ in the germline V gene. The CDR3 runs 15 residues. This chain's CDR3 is CASSLGQGWDQPQHF. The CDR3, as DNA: TGCGCCAGCAGCCTAGGACAGGGATGGGATCAGCCCCAGCATTTT.

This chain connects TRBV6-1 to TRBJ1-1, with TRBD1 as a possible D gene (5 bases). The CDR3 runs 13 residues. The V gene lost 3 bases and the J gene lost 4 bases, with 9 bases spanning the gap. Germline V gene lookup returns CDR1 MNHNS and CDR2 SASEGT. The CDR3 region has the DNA TGTGCCAGCAGTGATGGGGCCTCCACTGAAGCTTTCTTT. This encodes CASSDGASTEAFF.